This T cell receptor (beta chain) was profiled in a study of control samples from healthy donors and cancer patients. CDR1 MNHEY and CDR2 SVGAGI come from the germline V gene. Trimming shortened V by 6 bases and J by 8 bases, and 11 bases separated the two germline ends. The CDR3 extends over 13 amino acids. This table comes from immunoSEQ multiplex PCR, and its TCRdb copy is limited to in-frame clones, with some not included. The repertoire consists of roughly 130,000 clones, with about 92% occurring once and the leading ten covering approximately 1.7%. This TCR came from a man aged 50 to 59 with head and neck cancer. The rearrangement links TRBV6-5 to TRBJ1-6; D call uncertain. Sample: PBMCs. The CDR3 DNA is TGTGCCAGCAGGTACACGAGGGATTCACCCCTCCACTTT. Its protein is CASRYTRDSPLHF.